This T cell receptor beta chain comes out of a study of identical twins. Study results and limitations: Abundant beta clonotypes from cord blood had fewer insertions, unlike memory repertoires, which showed none. Invariant MAIT and iNKT cells may have partly biased zero-insertion analyses.

TCRdb reprocessed the 5' RACE reads with MiXCR, giving one entry per CDR3 protein. Among 450,000 to 650,000 distinct CDR3 sequences listed, nearly 10% were seen once. CDR3 size: 13 residues. The trim removed 2 bases at V and 7 bases at J, leaving 4 bases unmatched. CDR1 is MGHRA and CDR2 is YSYEKL in the germline V gene. There were only healthy Caucasians among the donors. Details on this clonotype: The antigen is unknown.

These data also featured in a second study, about yellow fever vaccine responses in identical twins.

The chain joins TRBV4-1 to TRBJ2-5; 7 bases fit TRBD2. The receptor comes from a woman aged 18-35 years in good health. Sequences were obtained from PBMCs. The CDR3 coding sequence is TGCGCCAGCAGCCAAACCCCGGGGGGGACCCAGTACTTC. Its protein is CASSQTPGGTQYF.